This TCR beta chain came from a study of T-cell memory formation after mild COVID-19. CDR1 is SGHTA and CDR2 is FQGTGA in the germline V gene. The CDR3 has 14 residues. V was trimmed by 2 bases and J by 7 bases, leaving 12 bases between them. TCRdb fed the 5' RACE reads into MiXCR, producing one record per CDR3 protein. The sample holds around 150,000 distinct CDR3 sequences, more than 9% seen once. The chain couples TRBV7-3 to TRBJ2-1; D may be TRBD1 (5 bases). The sample comprised PBMCs or a T cell subset sorted from them (not recorded which). The clonotype comes from a man between 18 and 29 years old who had mild COVID-19 (a few samples of this study predate the infection). Cell type and time point are not known. DNA for the CDR3: TGTGCCAGCAGCTTACAGGGCTTAGGGAATGAGCAGTTCTTC. It translates to CASSLQGLGNEQFF.